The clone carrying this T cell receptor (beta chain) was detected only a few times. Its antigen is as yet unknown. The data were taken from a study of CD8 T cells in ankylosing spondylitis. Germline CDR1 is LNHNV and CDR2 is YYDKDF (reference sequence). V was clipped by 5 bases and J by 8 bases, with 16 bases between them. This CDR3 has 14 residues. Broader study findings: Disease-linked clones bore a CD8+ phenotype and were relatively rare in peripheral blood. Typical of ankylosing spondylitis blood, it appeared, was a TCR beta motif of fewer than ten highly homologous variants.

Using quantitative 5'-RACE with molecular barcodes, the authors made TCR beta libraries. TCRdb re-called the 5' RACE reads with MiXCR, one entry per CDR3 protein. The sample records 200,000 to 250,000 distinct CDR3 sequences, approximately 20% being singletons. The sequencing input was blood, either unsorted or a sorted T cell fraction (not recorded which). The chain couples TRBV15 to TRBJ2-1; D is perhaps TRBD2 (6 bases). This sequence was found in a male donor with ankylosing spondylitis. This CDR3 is CATSSRGGWDEQFF. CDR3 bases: TGTGCCACCAGCTCTCGTGGGGGGTGGGATGAGCAGTTCTTC.